Detailed here is one T cell receptor beta chain. Its antigen is undetermined. With the Oncomine TCR Beta short-read assay, DNA from cultured CD4+ T cells was sequenced. TCRdb reprocessed the PCR reads with MiXCR, giving one entry per CDR3 protein. This table has 20,000 to 25,000 distinct CDR3 sequences, 60% appearing once. Treatment described: roughly 11-day PBMC culture with coronavirus spike peptide pools or control peptides (ViraFEST assay). The data stem from a study of vaccination and CD4 T cells after COVID-19. Study as a whole: Stimulation of cells relied on overlapping spike peptides derived from SARS-CoV-2, HCoV-NL63, HCoV-OC43 and HCoV-229E.

The CDR3 contains 15 residues. Trimming pared 3 bases from V and 0 bases from J, leaving 11 bases between. The study, taken as a whole, reports: Among convalescent patients, a median about 86% of reactive clones emerged only after vaccination. Median reactive clonotypes, those recognizing SARS-CoV-2, rose from around 20 to 38, not significantly.

The chain joins TRBV12-3 or TRBV12-4 to TRBJ1-2; D remains unclear. The sample in question was CD4+ T cells from blood, cultured in vitro, obtained after SARS-CoV-2 vaccination. The TCR sequence derives from a human donor who received a COVID-19 vaccine. CDR3 region: CASSFGQESNYGYTF. CDR3 bases: TGTGCCAGCAGTTTTGGGCAGGAGTCTAACTATGGCTACACCTTC.